This passage covers 21 T cell receptor beta chains from one sample sequenced in a study of human T cells and chemical hapten exposure. MiXCR was run by TCRdb on the RACE reads, yielding one entry per CDR3 protein. The sample records 150,000 to 200,000 distinct CDR3 sequences, approximately 31% being singletons. Time point here: pre-sensitization, week 0. Treatment indicated: therapeutic diphenylcyclopropenone sensitization with weekly scalp DPC. The material sequenced was whole blood, taken in connection with sensitization to the hapten diphenylcyclopropenone (DPC). These TCRs come from a woman between 25 and 40 years old with alopecia areata. Some clones in this sample may be carry-over from other donors' samples.

This clonotype was found many times. The chain is built from TRBV7-9 and TRBJ2-1, with D unclear. The V gene's germline CDR1 is SEHNR and CDR2 FQNEAQ (reference sequence). Deletions cut 5 bases from V and 0 bases from J, with 8 bases between. The CDR3 length is 14 residues. The CDR3 region has the DNA TGTGCCAGCAGCCATGGCGGCTCCTACAATGAGCAGTTCTTC. This gives the protein CASSHGGSYNEQFF.

The rearrangement joins TRBV29-1 to TRBJ2-3, with 9 bases fitting TRBD2. The CDR3 loop spans 18 amino acids. V lost 0 bases, J lost 4 bases, and 14 bases stayed unmatched. Germline CDR1 SQVTM, CDR2 ANQGSEA. CDR3 region: CSVEDPSAGGSNPDTQYF. In DNA form, the CDR3 reads TGCAGCGTTGAAGATCCCTCCGCGGGAGGGTCCAACCCAGATACGCAGTATTTT.

This clonotype was seen a handful of times. CDR3 nucleotide sequence: TGTGCCAGCACCCCCTCTAGCGGGAGTGCCCATGAGCAGTTCTTC. It yields the protein CASTPSSGSAHEQFF. The J gene is TRBJ2-1, the V gene TRBV28, with 10 bases that match TRBD2. V was clipped by 7 bases and J by 8 bases; unmatched bases: 11. Germline V lookup: CDR1 MDHEN, CDR2 SYDVKM. The CDR3 has 15 residues.

The rearrangement joins TRBV28 to TRBJ1-3; 7 bases fit TRBD1. Trimming removed 6 bases from V and 0 bases from J; junction bases left unmatched: 8. The CDR3 loop spans 16 amino acids. Germline V gives CDR1 MDHEN, CDR2 SYDVKM. The CDR3 nucleotides are TGTGCCAGCAGCGGACCCAGGGGGTACTCTGGAAACACCATATATTTT. This codes for CASSGPRGYSGNTIYF.

The chain uses TRBV5-8 and TRBJ1-2; D possibly corresponds to TRBD1 (5 bases). The CDR3 runs to 14 residues. The V gene's germline CDR1 is SGHTS and CDR2 YDEGEE. V was cut by 1 base and J by 1 base, with 8 bases left in between. Here the CDR3 reads CASSLLQDNYGYTF. The CDR3 region has the DNA TGTGCCAGCAGCTTGCTACAGGATAACTATGGCTACACCTTC.

This clonotype has a handful of counts. The gene calls are TRBV18 and TRBJ1-1; TRBD1 aligns across 7 bases. CDR1 and CDR2 (germline): KGHSH, LQKENI. J was trimmed by 4 bases and V by 3 bases; bases with no gene match: 8. CDR3 length: 15 residues. Here the CDR3 DNA reads TGTGCCAGCTCACCTCCAGGGGGTTGGAGCACTGAAGCTTTCTTT. Encoded protein: CASSPPGGWSTEAFF. Based on the CDR3 plus reference TRBV18 and TRBJ1-1, the full variable domain is NAGVMQNPRHLVRRRGQEARLRCSPMKGHSHVYWYRQLPEEGLKFMVYLQKENIIDESGMPKERFSAEFPKEGPSILRIQQVVRGDSAAYFCASSPPGGWSTEAFFGQGTRLTVV.

This clonotype came up a few times. The V and J genes are TRBV28 and TRBJ1-5; TRBD1 might be the D (5 bases). V lost 7 bases, J lost 0 bases, and 13 bases lay in between. The CDR3 loop spans 15 amino acids. Germline V gene sequence: CDR1 MDHEN, CDR2 SYDVKM. CDR3 nucleotides: TGTGCCAGCATCCTCCAGGGCTATAGCAATCAGCCCCAGCATTTT. This gives the protein CASILQGYSNQPQHF.

This clonotype occurred a few times. The gene calls are TRBV30 and TRBJ1-1; TRBD1 matches at 8 bases. With 1 base clipped from V and 6 bases from J, the junction kept 4 bases outside the gene matches. Looked up from germline, CDR1 is GTSNPN and CDR2 is SVGIG (reference sequence). The CDR3 is made up of 13 amino acids. As DNA, the CDR3 is TGTGCCTGGAGTGCAGGGGGCATGGCTGAAGCTTTCTTT. This sequence encodes CAWSAGGMAEAFF. The variable domain in full, with the rest retrieved from reference TRBV30 and TRBJ1-1, is SQTIHQWPATLVQPVGSPLSLECTVEGTSNPNLYWYRQAAGRGLQLLFYSVGIGQISSEVPQNLSASRPQDRQFILSSKKLLLSDSGFYLCAWSAGGMAEAFFGQGTRLTVV.

This chain connects TRBV29-1 to TRBJ1-2; D may be TRBD1 (6 bases). In germline, CDR1 is SQVTM, CDR2 ANQGSEA. The CDR3 covers 14 residues. The V end was cut by 6 bases, the J end by 8 bases, with 22 bases between. This CDR3 is CSVPPAERGRGYTF. The CDR3 DNA reads as TGCAGCGTCCCGCCAGCGGAGAGGGGGAGAGGCTACACCTTC.

This clonotype was detected a few times. The chain has TRBV9 and TRBJ2-5, with 7 bases that match TRBD1. The CDR3 sequence is 15 residues long. With 4 bases clipped from V and 3 bases from J, the junction kept 9 bases outside the gene matches. CDR1 is SGDLS, CDR2 YYNGEE, per germline. In nucleotides, the CDR3 is TGTGCCAGCAGCCCGCAACCGACAGGGAAAGAGACCCAGTACTTC. Translating gives CASSPQPTGKETQYF.

This clonotype was seen only a few times. The genes are TRBV10-3 and TRBJ1-6; 9 nucleotides match TRBD1. With V trimmed by 6 bases and J by 7 bases, 4 bases remained unmatched. From germline, CDR1 is ENHRY and CDR2 SYGVKD. This CDR3 has 14 amino acids. The chain's CDR3 is CAISNGQGNSPLHF. CDR3 bases: TGTGCCATCAGCAACGGACAGGGGAATTCACCCCTCCACTTT.

This sequence joins TRBV29-1 and TRBJ2-2, with D unclear. From germline, CDR1 is SQVTM and CDR2 ANQGSEA. This CDR3 has 13 amino acids. Deletions cut 1 base from V and 2 bases from J, with 5 bases between. CDR3 coding DNA: TGCAGCGTTGAAGTCCCAAACACCGGGGAGCTGTTTTTT. Amino acid sequence: CSVEVPNTGELFF.

The genes are TRBV3-1 and TRBJ2-1; TRBD2 is a possible D gene (5 bases). Germline values: CDR1 LGHDT, CDR2 YNNKEL (reference sequence). The CDR3 length is 18 residues. V was cut by 1 base and J by 0 bases, with 16 bases left in between. The CDR3 region is CASSQVVGAASSYNEQFF. CDR3 nucleotide sequence: TGTGCCAGCAGCCAAGTCGTTGGAGCGGCTAGCTCCTACAATGAGCAGTTCTTC.

This chain connects TRBV20-1 to TRBJ2-7, with 12 bases fitting TRBD1. The V gene's germline CDR1 is DFQATT and CDR2 SNEGSKA (reference sequence). The CDR3 runs 14 residues. Trimming at V came to 6 bases and at J to 2 bases, leaving 5 bases not matched to a gene. The CDR3 spells CSAAGTGGPYEQYF. The CDR3 DNA is TGCAGTGCCGCCGGGACAGGGGGCCCCTACGAGCAGTACTTC.

CDR3 region: CASSYSPAGRAGELFF. The CDR3 nucleotides are TGTGCCAGCAGTTACTCCCCGGCAGGGCGGGCCGGGGAGCTGTTTTTT. The chain combines TRBV6-6 with TRBJ2-2; TRBD1 or TRBD2 may be the D gene (5 bases each). The length of the CDR3 is 16 residues. Trimming cost V 0 bases and J 6 bases, with 14 bases left between them. Germline assignment: CDR1 MNHNY and CDR2 SVGAGI (reference sequence).

This clonotype was counted only a few times. The chain recombines TRBV6-6 with TRBJ1-3; D gene uncertain. Trimming pared 7 bases from V and 0 bases from J, leaving 10 bases between. The V gene's germline CDR1 is MNHNY and CDR2 SVGAGI (reference sequence). The CDR3 has 14 amino acids. The CDR3 protein is CASTQPYSGNTIYF. CDR3 nucleotides: TGTGCCAGCACCCAGCCCTACTCTGGAAACACCATATATTTT.

The chain carries TRBV6-2 or TRBV6-3 and TRBJ2-7; the match to TRBD1 covers 9 bases. This CDR3 has 14 amino acids. The ends lost 4 bases at V and 4 bases at J; junction bases unmatched: 5. CDR1 MNHEY and CDR2 SVGEGT come from the germline V gene. As DNA, the CDR3 is TGTGCCAGCAGTTTGGGACAGGGTTGGTACGAGCAGTACTTC. This translates into CASSLGQGWYEQYF.

This rearrangement joins TRBV2 to TRBJ1-1; D possibly corresponds to TRBD1 (6 bases). This CDR3 comprises 14 residues. Trimming shortened V by 7 bases and J by 1 base, and 13 bases separated the two germline ends. The V gene's germline CDR1 is SNHLY and CDR2 FYNNEI. Here the CDR3 reads CASKGGLRNTEAFF. CDR3 nucleotide sequence: TGTGCCAGCAAAGGGGGACTCAGGAACACTGAAGCTTTCTTT.

With respect to this clonotype: The junction does not match germline at one end; this may be a read error. This chain links TRBV11-1 with TRBJ2-3; D is undetermined. The CDR3 sequence is 13 residues long. Germline CDR1 SGHAT, CDR2 FQDESV (reference sequence). The CDR3 protein is CVSSRLRADTQYF. CDR3 DNA sequence: TGTGTCAGCAGCCGGCTAAGGGCAGATACGCAGTATTTT.

This chain uses TRBV28 with TRBJ1-6; the D is unclear. This CDR3 region has 15 residues. V was pared by 3 bases and J by 5 bases, with 11 bases between. Germline V gene data show CDR1 as MDHEN and CDR2 as SYDVKM. CDR3 DNA: TGTGCCAGCAGTTTGCGAGTTCTCAATAATTCACCCCTCCACTTT. Translated: CASSLRVLNNSPLHF.

The genes are TRBV14 and TRBJ1-2; no firm D call. CDR3 length: 14 amino acids. Germline V gene data show CDR1 as SGHDN and CDR2 as FVKESK. V was trimmed by 0 bases and J by 4 bases, leaving 9 bases between them. This chain's CDR3 is CASSQEGAGYGYTF. The CDR3 DNA sequence: TGTGCCAGCAGCCAAGAAGGAGCAGGCTATGGCTACACCTTC.